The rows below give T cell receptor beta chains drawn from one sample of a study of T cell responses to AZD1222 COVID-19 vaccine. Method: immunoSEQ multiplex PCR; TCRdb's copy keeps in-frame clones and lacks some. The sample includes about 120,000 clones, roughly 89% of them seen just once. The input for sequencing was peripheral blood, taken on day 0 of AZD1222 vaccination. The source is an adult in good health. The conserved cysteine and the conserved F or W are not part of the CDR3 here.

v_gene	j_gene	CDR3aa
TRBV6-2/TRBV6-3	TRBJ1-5	ASSYQQGDYQPQH
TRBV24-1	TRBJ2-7	ATSDLRQGRTYEQY
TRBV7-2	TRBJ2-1	ASSLDRRSGNNEQF
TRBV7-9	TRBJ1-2	ASSLATGTGGGFYGYT
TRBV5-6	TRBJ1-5	ASSLGPGGNQPQH
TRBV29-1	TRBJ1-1	SVVRGGYTEAF
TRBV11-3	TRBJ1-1	ASAQGGGDTEAF
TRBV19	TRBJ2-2	ASSMYRATGELF
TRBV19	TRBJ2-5	ASSTPGRTQY
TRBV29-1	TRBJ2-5	SVAALGVQETQY
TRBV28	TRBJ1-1	ASSSPGGSEAF
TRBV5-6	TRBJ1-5	ASSYSRGGSNQPQH
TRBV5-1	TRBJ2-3	ASSLEDTQY
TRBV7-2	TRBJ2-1	ASSLNRVGGEQF
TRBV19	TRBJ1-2	ASSIRGRVSGYT
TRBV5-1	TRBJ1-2	ASSLTNSYGYT
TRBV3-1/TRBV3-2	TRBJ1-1	ASSLPGQNTEAF
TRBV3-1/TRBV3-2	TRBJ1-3	ASTDRFTGGNTIY
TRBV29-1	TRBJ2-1	SVVLAGGFSQEQF
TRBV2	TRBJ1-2	ASIRDRDYGYT
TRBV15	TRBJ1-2	ATSKGIRTGGYGYT
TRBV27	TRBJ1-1	ASSLSTGNTEAF
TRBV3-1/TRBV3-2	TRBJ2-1	ASSQEGQGNLNGQF
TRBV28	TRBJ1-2	ASRTGLPNYGYT
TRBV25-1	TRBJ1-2	ASSEEGGSYGYT
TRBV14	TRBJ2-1	ASSRLSSYNEQF
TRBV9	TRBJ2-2	ASSVAQVSSGHTGELF
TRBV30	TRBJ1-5	AWSGGTGVSQPQH
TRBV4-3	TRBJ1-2	ASSQDRGSNYGYT
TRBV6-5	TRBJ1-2	ASTLGLNYGYT
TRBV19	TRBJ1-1	ASSRRQTLRTEAF
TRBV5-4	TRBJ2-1	ASSQGLAGELEQF
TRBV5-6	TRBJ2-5	ASSWQGKGGQETQY
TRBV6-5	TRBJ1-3	ASSSTGGSGNTIY
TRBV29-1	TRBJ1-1	SVFQQANTEAF
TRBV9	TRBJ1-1	ASSVAPGVNTEAF
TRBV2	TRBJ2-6	ASSVGGSGANVLT
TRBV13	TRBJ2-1	ASSLGLERGNEQF
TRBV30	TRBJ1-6	AWATGTGSNSPLH
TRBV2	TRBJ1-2	AGRGNYGYT